These 21 T cell receptor beta chains were all obtained from the same sample, sequenced in a study of blood T cell repertoires in COVID-19. This table comes from immunoSEQ multiplex PCR, and its TCRdb copy is limited to in-frame clones, with some not included. Counted here are over 250,000 clones, around 90% occurring once; the ten biggest clones make up roughly 2.5%. The sample consisted of PBMCs or T cells enriched from blood (not recorded which). These receptor sequences come from a man aged 55 to 70 who had recovered from COVID-19.

The rearrangement joins TRBV11-2 to TRBJ2-7, with 11 bases aligning to TRBD2. The germline V gene has CDR1 SGHAT and CDR2 FQNNGV. This CDR3 spans 14 amino acids. Trimming took 1 base from V and 5 from J; bases not matched to a gene: 1. The CDR3 here is CASSLVTSGNEQYF. The CDR3 bases are TGTGCCAGCAGCTTAGTGACTAGCGGGAACGAGCAGTACTTC.

The V and J genes are TRBV11-3 and TRBJ1-2; TRBD1 matches 9 bases. CDR1 and CDR2 (germline): SGHNT, YENEEA. The length of the CDR3 is 17 residues. After removal of 2 bases from V and 0 bases from J, the junction contained 7 bases not matched to a gene. The CDR3 reads CASSLFGTGYSNYGYTF. CDR3 bases: TGTGCCAGCAGCTTATTCGGGACAGGGTACTCTAACTATGGCTACACCTTC. Using reference TRBV11-3 and TRBJ1-2 for the parts outside the CDR3, the full variable domain is EAGVVQSPRYKIIEKKQPVAFWCNPISGHNTLYWYLQNLGQGPELLIRYENEEAVDDSQLPKDRFSAERLKGVDSTLKIQPAELGDSAVYLCASSLFGTGYSNYGYTFGSGTRLTVV.

V gene TRBV30 combines with J gene TRBJ2-1; 9 bases fit TRBD2. Germline V gives CDR1 GTSNPN, CDR2 SVGIG (reference sequence). The V and J ends lost 2 bases and 6 bases, in that order; junction bases with no gene match: 8. This CDR3 spans 15 amino acids. Written as DNA, the CDR3 is TGTGCCTGGAGTCAATCTGGCGGGAGGGCCAATGAGCAGTTCTTC. Protein product: CAWSQSGGRANEQFF. The whole variable domain, filled in from reference TRBV30 and TRBJ2-1, reads SQTIHQWPATLVQPVGSPLSLECTVEGTSNPNLYWYRQAAGRGLQLLFYSVGIGQISSEVPQNLSASRPQDRQFILSSKKLLLSDSGFYLCAWSQSGGRANEQFFGPGTRLTVL.

V and J are TRBV29-1 and TRBJ1-1, with 10 bases matching TRBD1. This CDR3 is 13 amino acids long. Germline V lookup: CDR1 SQVTM, CDR2 ANQGSEA. Unmatched junction bases numbered 4, after V lost 7 bases and J lost 2 bases. The CDR3 region has the DNA TGCAGCGGCCTGACAGGGGGCAACACTGAAGCTTTCTTT. This gives the protein CSGLTGGNTEAFF.

The chain uses TRBV12-3 or TRBV12-4 and TRBJ1-1; TRBD1 agrees at 11 bases. V lost 7 bases and J lost 5; bases outside the gene matches: 3. The CDR3 runs to 13 residues. The DNA of the CDR3 is TGTGCCAGCACGGGACAGGGGGGAACTGAAGCTTTCTTT. Its protein is CASTGQGGTEAFF.

The chain has TRBV19 and TRBJ1-5; a weak D match, TRBD1 (5 bases). Germline assignment: CDR1 LNHDA and CDR2 SQIVND (reference sequence). CDR3 length: 14 amino acids. V lost 7 bases and J lost 6, with 16 bases in between. The CDR3 loop reads CASTWRAGGQPQHF. The CDR3, as DNA: TGTGCCAGTACCTGGCGGGCGGGGGGTCAGCCCCAGCATTTT.

This chain links TRBV5-1 with TRBJ1-2; 7 bases are shared with TRBD1. The V and J ends lost 4 bases and 0 bases, in that order; junction bases with no gene match: 3. The CDR3 has 14 residues. CDR1 and CDR2 from the germline V gene are SGHRS and YFSETQ. The CDR3, as DNA: TGCGCCAGCAGCAGGGGACAGTCTAACTATGGCTACACCTTC. Its translation is CASSRGQSNYGYTF.

The J gene is TRBJ2-7, the V gene TRBV7-9; 11 nucleotides line up with TRBD2. Per the germline V gene, CDR1 is SEHNR and CDR2 is FQNEAQ (reference sequence). V shed 5 bases and J 2 bases; nucleotides not matched to a gene: 8. CDR3 size: 16 residues. CDR3 in amino acids: CASSPHIAGGTYEQYF. CDR3 sequence (DNA): TGTGCCAGCAGCCCACACATAGCGGGGGGGACCTACGAGCAGTACTTC.

The J gene is TRBJ2-2, the V gene TRBV7-2; TRBD1 aligns across 9 bases. The CDR3 contains 15 residues. The J segment lost 4 bases and the V segment lost 3 bases, leaving 3 bases of the junction unmatched. Germline V gives CDR1 SGHTA, CDR2 FQGNSA. The CDR3 region is CASSLGQGITGELFF. Here the CDR3 DNA reads TGTGCCAGCAGCTTGGGACAGGGAATCACCGGGGAGCTGTTTTTT.

This sequence joins TRBV4-2 and TRBJ2-1, with D perhaps matching TRBD1 (6 bases). Per the germline V gene, CDR1 is LGHNA and CDR2 is YNFKEQ. The CDR3 is 17 amino acids. With 0 bases removed from V and 0 bases from J, the gap between germline ends came to 12 bases. CDR3 loop: CASSQEAGASSYNEQFF. CDR3 DNA: TGTGCCAGCAGCCAAGAGGCAGGGGCGAGCTCCTACAATGAGCAGTTCTTC.

The V gene is TRBV30, the J gene TRBJ1-1; TRBD1 aligns across 9 bases. The CDR3 spans 16 residues. The germline V gene encodes CDR1 GTSNPN and CDR2 SVGIG (reference sequence). The ends lost 0 bases at V and 7 bases at J; junction bases unmatched: 12. Written as DNA, the CDR3 is TGTGCCTGGAGTGTAGGGACAGGGCTAATGAGTGGTGAAGCTTTCTTT. Translation gives CAWSVGTGLMSGEAFF.

The rearrangement uses TRBV6-5 and TRBJ1-5; tentatively, D is TRBD1 (5 bases). Germline values: CDR1 MNHEY, CDR2 SVGAGI. This CDR3 is built from 11 residues. The V gene lost 11 bases and the J gene lost 6 bases, with 11 bases spanning the gap. The CDR3 protein is CAGGSFQPQHF. CDR3 sequence (DNA): TGTGCCGGGGGGTCCTTTCAGCCCCAGCATTTT.

This chain connects TRBV5-4 to TRBJ1-4; possibly TRBD1 for D (5 bases). The germline V gene has CDR1 SGHNT and CDR2 YYREEE (reference sequence). The CDR3 length is 14 residues. Trimming pared 4 bases from V and 6 bases from J, leaving 13 bases between. CDR3 loop: CASSPDGGDEKLFF. The CDR3 bases are TGTGCCAGCAGCCCCGACGGGGGGGATGAAAAACTGTTTTTT.

The chain is built from TRBV5-1 and TRBJ1-2, with D uncertain. The CDR3 runs to 13 residues. CDR1 and CDR2 from the germline V gene are SGHRS and YFSETQ. V was pared by 4 bases and J by 0 bases, with 7 bases between. The chain's CDR3 is CASSGGPNYGYTF. The CDR3 bases are TGCGCCAGCAGCGGCGGGCCTAACTATGGCTACACCTTC. Together with reference TRBV5-1 and TRBJ1-2, the CDR3 gives the full variable domain: KAGVTQTPRYLIKTRGQQVTLSCSPISGHRSVSWYQQTPGQGLQFLFEYFSETQRNKGNFPGRFSGRQFSNSRSEMNVSTLELGDSALYLCASSGGPNYGYTFGSGTRLTVV.

This chain uses TRBV27 with TRBJ1-5, with D possibly TRBD1 on 5 matching bases. CDR3 length equals 17 residues. CDR1 and CDR2 from the germline V gene are MNHEY and SMNVEV (reference sequence). With 5 bases removed from V and 4 bases from J, the gap between germline ends came to 21 bases. CDR3 loop: CASSPSLGGVPNQPQHF. CDR3 nucleotides: TGTGCCAGCAGTCCCTCCCTTGGGGGGGTCCCAAATCAGCCCCAGCATTTT.

This clone came up a few times. J is TRBJ2-7 and V is TRBV5-4, with TRBD1 matching 10 bases. The CDR3 has 14 residues. V was pared by 0 bases and J by 7 bases, with 4 bases of the junction left unmatched. CDR1 and CDR2 from the germline V gene are SGHNT and YYREEE (reference sequence). CDR3 nucleotide sequence: TGTGCCAGCAGCTTGGTGACAGGGGGCTTAGAGCAGTACTTC. The encoded protein is CASSLVTGGLEQYF.

CDR3 protein: CASSQAWDRGNEKLFF. CDR3 coding DNA: TGCGCCAGCAGCCAAGCATGGGACAGAGGGAATGAAAAACTGTTTTTT. The chain recombines TRBV4-3 with TRBJ1-4; 7 positions agree with TRBD1. This CDR3 has 16 amino acids. Trimming removed 1 base from V and 5 bases from J; junction bases left unmatched: 7. CDR1 and CDR2 from the germline V gene are LGHNA and YSLEER.

This rearrangement joins TRBV9 to TRBJ1-6; 8 nucleotides align to TRBD1. The CDR3 has 16 residues. The junction had 8 bases not matched to a gene; V was cut back by 3 bases and J by 6 bases. CDR1 is SGDLS, CDR2 YYNGEE, per germline. CDR3 in amino acids: CASSEDRARGNSPLHF. Written as DNA, the CDR3 is TGTGCCAGCAGCGAGGACAGGGCCCGGGGTAATTCACCCCTCCACTTT.

The table lists this clone with a count of one. For the CDR3, the DNA is TGTGCCTGGAGGCCGGAGGTAGGAAACACCATATATTTT. The encoded protein is CAWRPEVGNTIYF. The chain couples TRBV30 to TRBJ1-3; no firm D call. The CDR3 has 13 residues. Germline CDR1 is GTSNPN and CDR2 is SVGIG (reference sequence). V gave up 3 bases and J gave up 4 bases, with 10 bases separating them.

The V call is TRBV19, the J call TRBJ1-5; TRBD1 might be the D (6 bases). The germline gives CDR1 LNHDA, CDR2 SQIVND (reference sequence). The CDR3 length is 16 residues. V lost 4 bases and J 5 bases, leaving 18 bases between the germline ends. The CDR3 loop reads CASSSQGYGTHQPQHF. DNA of the CDR3: TGTGCCAGTAGTAGCCAGGGGTACGGAACCCATCAGCCCCAGCATTTT.

This chain uses TRBV3-1 (or the pseudogene TRBV3-2) with TRBJ1-5; the D is unclear. V was pared by 1 base and J by 7 bases, with 8 bases between. This CDR3 spans 13 amino acids. CDR1 is LGHDT and CDR2 is YNNKEL in the germline V gene (reference sequence). Written as DNA, the CDR3 is TGTGCCAGCAGCCAAGGTGGAGGCCAGCCCCAGCATTTT. This encodes CASSQGGGQPQHF.